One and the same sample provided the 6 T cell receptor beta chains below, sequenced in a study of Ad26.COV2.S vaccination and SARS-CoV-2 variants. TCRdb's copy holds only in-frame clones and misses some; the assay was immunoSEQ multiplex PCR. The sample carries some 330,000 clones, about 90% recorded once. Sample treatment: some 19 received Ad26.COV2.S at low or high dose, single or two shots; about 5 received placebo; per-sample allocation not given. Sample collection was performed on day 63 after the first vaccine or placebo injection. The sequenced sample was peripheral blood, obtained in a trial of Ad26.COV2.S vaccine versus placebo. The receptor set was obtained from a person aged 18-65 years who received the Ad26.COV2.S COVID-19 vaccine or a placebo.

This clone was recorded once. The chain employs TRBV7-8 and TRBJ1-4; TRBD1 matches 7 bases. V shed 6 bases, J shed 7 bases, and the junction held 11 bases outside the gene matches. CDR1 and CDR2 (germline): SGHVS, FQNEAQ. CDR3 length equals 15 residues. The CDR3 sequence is CASSPDRVGTEKLFF. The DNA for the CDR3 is TGTGCCAGCAGTCCCGACAGGGTTGGGACTGAAAAACTGTTTTTT.

The CDR3 spells CASSLGRLANTGELFF. The CDR3 bases are TGTGCCAGCAGCTTAGGGAGACTAGCGAACACCGGGGAGCTGTTTTTT. This chain links TRBV9 with TRBJ2-2, with D possibly matching TRBD2 (6 bases). The V gene lost 4 bases and the J gene lost 0 bases, with 13 bases spanning the gap. The CDR3 has 16 amino acids. Germline loops: CDR1 SGDLS, CDR2 YYNGEE.

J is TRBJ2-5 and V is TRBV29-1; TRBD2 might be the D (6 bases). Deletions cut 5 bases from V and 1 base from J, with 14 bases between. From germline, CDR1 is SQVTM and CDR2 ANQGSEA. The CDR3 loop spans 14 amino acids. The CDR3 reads CSVWRRGVQETQYF. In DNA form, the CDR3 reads TGCAGCGTTTGGAGGAGGGGCGTCCAAGAGACCCAGTACTTC. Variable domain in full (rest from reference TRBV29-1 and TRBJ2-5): SAVISQKPSRDICQRGTSLTIQCQVDSQVTMMFWYRQQPGQSLTLIATANQGSEATYESGFVIDKFPISRPNLTFSTLTVSNMSPEDSSIYLCSVWRRGVQETQYFGPGTRLLVL.

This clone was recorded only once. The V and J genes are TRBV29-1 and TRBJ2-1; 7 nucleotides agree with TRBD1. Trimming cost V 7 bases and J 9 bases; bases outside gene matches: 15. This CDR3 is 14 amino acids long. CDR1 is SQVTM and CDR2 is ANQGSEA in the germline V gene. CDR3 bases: TGCAGCGCTAGGGACAGTACCCGCTTTATTGAGCAGTTCTTC. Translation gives CSARDSTRFIEQFF.

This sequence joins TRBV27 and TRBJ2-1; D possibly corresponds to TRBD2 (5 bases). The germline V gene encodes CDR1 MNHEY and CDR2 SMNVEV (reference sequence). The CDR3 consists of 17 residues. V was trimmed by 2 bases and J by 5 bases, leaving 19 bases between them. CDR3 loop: CASSLILRVSSDNEQFF. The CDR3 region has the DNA TGTGCCAGCAGTTTAATTCTGAGGGTTAGTTCGGACAATGAGCAGTTCTTC.

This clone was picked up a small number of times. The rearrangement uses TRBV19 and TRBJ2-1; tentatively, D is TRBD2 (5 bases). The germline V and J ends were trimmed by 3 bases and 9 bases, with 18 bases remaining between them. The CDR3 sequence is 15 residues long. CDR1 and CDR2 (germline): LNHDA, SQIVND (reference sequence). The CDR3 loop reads CASSIFSGVGSEQFF. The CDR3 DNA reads TGTGCCAGTAGTATCTTTTCTGGAGTGGGGAGTGAGCAGTTCTTC.